The T cell receptor (beta chain) described here comes from a study of prognosis after radiotherapy for stage I lung cancer. Study in general: Stage I non-small cell lung cancer patients were enrolled in Nanjing, China. This enrollment took place between April 2018 and early 2019. Squamous cell carcinoma was diagnosed in seven patients and adenocarcinoma in 11 to 13.

All patients, having had no prior chemotherapy, radiotherapy or other malignancies, were node-negative on CT and PET/CT. Researchers took 5.5 to 6.5 milliliters of peripheral blood at each of two time points. Starting from genomic DNA, TCR beta CDR3 was amplified through two-round multiplex PCR. The first round of PCR was done with primers that matched each TRBV and TRBJ gene. TCRdb reprocessed the multiplex PCR reads via MiXCR and lists one record per CDR3 protein. The sample has approximately 28,000 distinct CDR3 sequences, approximately 38% seen once. This clonotype was seen at least ten times. The origin of this receptor is a donor aged 50 or older with non-small cell lung cancer. The sequencing here drew on PBMCs, taken before or after stereotactic body radiation therapy (not recorded which).

The CDR3: CASSPQSSYNSPLHF. The CDR3 nucleotides read TGTGCCAGTAGCCCCCAGAGCTCCTATAATTCACCCCTCCACTTT. The chain links TRBV19 to TRBJ1-6; D gene unclear. Trimming pared 6 bases from V and 0 bases from J, leaving 9 bases between. The CDR3 runs 15 residues. Germline CDR1 and CDR2: LNHDA and SQIVND (reference sequence).